This TCR beta chain was sequenced in a study of cytomegalovirus exposure and HLA in healthy donors (dated by TCRdb to about 2017). About the full investigation: According to an earlier analysis of a few hundred of the donors, some 180 million T cells yielded over 100 million unique TCR beta sequences and more than 250 Gb of sequence data. An early release covering just under 650 HLA-typed donors comprised 250 to 350 gigabases of sequencing data and 85 million or so unique TCR sequences. Among the roughly 400 genotyped donors, under 90% belonged to the genetic ancestry cluster associated with self-reported Caucasian donors. The study was designed to test whether signatures of past pathogen exposure could be identified by cataloging public T cell receptors. The study used immunosequencing to profile the T cell repertoires of hundreds of subjects and linked those repertoires to cytomegalovirus serostatus. In addition to the first cohort of around 670 subjects, a separate validation cohort of 120 different subjects was used. High-throughput TCR immunosequencing, statistical association of individual TCRs with disease status, and machine learning were combined to predict cytomegalovirus infection status. To study patterns of TCR occurrence, a later analysis re-analyzed previously published TCR beta repertoires from several hundred donors and added high-resolution HLA genotyping. In the later analysis, no new phenotypic data were used to find candidate immune exposures; instead, reliance was placed on TCR beta sequences and their occurrence across donors. In an earlier analysis of 550 to 700 of the donors, high-throughput TCR beta sequencing was used to judge whether each TCR beta V gene segment behaved as functional or pseudogenic. Donor age, sex, ethnicity and CMV serostatus were collected together with the repertoire data. A later genetic analysis took genome-wide SNP genotypes for about 55% of the roughly 670 donors and used that subset as a discovery cohort. Every repertoire in the discovery cohort had been generated on one and the same sequencing platform. HLA typing covered class I and class II loci at four-digit resolution. Typing coverage varied by locus: 629-630 donors for A, B, C, DRB1 and DQB1; around 560 for DQA1; some 610 for DPA1; 450 to 480 for DPB1. A few DR-DQ haplotypes were treated as single units for association and clustering because of strong linkage in the cohort. Across some 400 genotyped donors of the cohort, an average of roughly 230,000 unique TCR beta nucleotide sequences per donor were sequenced, and approximately 17% of those sequences were non-productive. Findings and caveats that apply to the study as a whole: The classifier was reported to diagnose cytomegalovirus status with high specificity and sensitivity in both the original and validation cohorts. The authors suggested that the approach could potentially be extended to other disease states and immunological phenotypes. In vitro tests confirmed that three of the cytomegalovirus-associated TCR beta chains recognize cytomegalovirus antigens. Broadly in line with IMGT annotations, most TCR beta V segments showed up in productive rearrangements about 87% or about 30% of the time in an earlier analysis of about 500 of the donors. A further reported finding was that TCR beta sequences accurately predicted the HLA-A and HLA-B alleles for most subjects in the first cohort. In the study, some 160 TCR beta chains were listed as associated with cytomegalovirus. In a later analysis, the rate of TCR association differed among HLA loci, with DRB1 alleles having the most associated TCRs and HLA-C alleles having the fewest. Most TCR sequences were observed very rarely across donors, whereas some public TCRs were present in many individuals. Because some donors lacked HLA typing at each locus, the association tests relied only on the typed subset. For the cohort, immune exposure information was limited to CMV serostatus. An association between a missense DCLRE1C variant and V-gene and J-gene trimming of TCR beta chains was found in a later genetic analysis and replicated in an independent cohort. Some IMGT-functional V segments, including TRBV6-2 and TRBV6-3, could not be distinguished by the 87-base-pair reads and were therefore excluded. According to a later genetic analysis, donors in an Asian-associated ancestry cluster had fewer N-insertions in productive TCRs than the approximately 710-donor mean. A later analysis associated 15,000 or so TCR beta sequences with specific HLA alleles at a false discovery rate of 0.05. When HLA alleles, especially DR and DQ, strongly co-occurred, TCR associations were difficult to assign to individual alleles. A later analysis reported that several top co-occurrence clusters appeared linked to parvovirus B19, influenza, CMV and Epstein-Barr virus. In a later analysis, HLA-associated TCR beta chains were found to be more clonally expanded and to have lower generation probabilities than equally common non-associated chains. Most CMV-associated TCR beta chains appeared to be HLA-restricted in a later analysis, and the HLA associations seemed to be driven largely by CMV exposure. Sequencing depth was assumed to be roughly uniform across donors in the presence/absence analyses, though that assumption may not hold. This cohort had only TCR beta chains sequenced, and the lack of alpha or paired-chain data limited which features could be detected. Correlated functional status among segregating V segments might be attributable to linkage disequilibrium, but an unknown experimental factor could not be ruled out. A group of highly shared sequence variants was considered likely to be a technical artifact of the sequencing pipeline. Approximately 18 rarely observed V segments, including chromosome 9 orphons, were excluded from the earlier analysis of several hundred of the donors because counts were too low.

The library was prepared using the immunoSEQ multiplex PCR assay. For the multiplex PCR, a mixture combining 60 forward primers for TCR Vbeta segments and 13 reverse primers for TCR Jbeta segments was used. The CDR3 region of rearranged TCR beta genes was amplified from genomic DNA by a multiplex PCR assay. On the Illumina HiSeq System, the amplified TCR beta libraries were sequenced as 87-base-pair reads. The paper's data handling went like this. A later analysis tallied 70 million to 100 million unique TCR beta chains across the 700 or so repertoires, and 10 million to 11 million of those chains were shared by two or more donors. To remove PCR and sequencing errors, raw reads were error-corrected and collapsed into unique sequences using a nearest-neighbor algorithm that merged closely related sequences. Alignment of CDR3 sequences to IMGT reference sequences was used to assign V, D and J gene segments. For a sequence to be retained, a match of at least six nucleotides to both a V gene segment and a J gene segment was required. Rearrangements were called productive when the CDR3 lacked stop codons and stayed in frame with V and J; all others were non-productive. CDR3 was defined by IMGT convention, running from the second conserved V-encoded cysteine to the conserved J-encoded phenylalanine. In an earlier analysis of approximately 590 of the donors, sequences lacking an unambiguous match to a single V gene segment were excluded. An earlier analysis of around 600 of the donors classified V segments as functional when productive rearrangements were above 56.7% and as segregating when the standard deviation between donors was above 5%. A statistical classification framework was built to diagnose cytomegalovirus status from the catalog of TCR beta chain sequences. A later analysis assigned V and J genes by comparing TCR nucleotide sequences with IMGT/GENE-DB human TR gene sequences. A later analysis assigned CDR3 sequences and most-parsimonious VDJ recombination scenarios with the TCRdist pipeline. In a later analysis, every TCR beta chain was defined by the combination of its CDR3 amino acid sequence and its V-gene family, and reads without a unique V-gene family were dropped. A later analysis removed 592 highly shared, low-generation-probability nucleotide sequences to deal with suspected cross-contamination and a sequencing artifact. In a later analysis, a clonal expansion index for each public chain was calculated from normalized within-repertoire ranks of inferred template counts. Generation probabilities in a later analysis came from a VDJ recombination model fitted to out-of-frame rearrangements, and those results were checked against IGoR. A later analysis scored TCR-TCR, TCR-HLA and TCR-CMV co-occurrence with hypergeometric tests, applying a repertoire-size bias correction to TCR pairs. In a later analysis, false discovery rates were estimated by permuting HLA or CMV assignments 20 times. A later analysis grouped co-occurring TCRs with DBSCAN, adding TCRdist sequence similarity when clustering within HLA-allele-positive subsets. Repertoires with fewer than 30,000 or more than 120,000 public chains were left out of co-occurrence clustering, as were several repertoires with anomalous nucleotide sharing. TCRdb took this table from immuneACCESS and kept in-frame rearrangements with V and J called. Such tables lack part of the clones; where checked against another copy, unresolved V genes explain under half of the gap, and the rest is unexplained. Clone size and the V and J calls come from that table; the DNA yielded D and trimming. The sample has around 260,000 clones on record, over 70% of them singletons. The ten largest account for about 0.28% of the sample.

The CDR3 has 13 amino acids, counting the end cysteine and phenylalanine. Just CDR3 DNA is preserved here, 39 bases in frame from base 1. V is clipped by 4 bases and J by 0 bases, and the sequence between their germline boundaries is 7 bases long. CDR1 MNHEY and CDR2 SMNVEV are derived from the germline V gene (reference sequence). In total, approximately 700 healthy bone marrow donors made up the cohort. Cohort members were all nominally healthy when sampled, although unrecorded immune exposures were likely present. The donor was CMV seronegative and was included in the group of about 350 seronegative cohort members. A peripheral blood sample was collected from each donor, and TCR beta sequencing was performed on peripheral blood mononuclear cells. Genomic DNA extraction from the blood cell samples was performed with the Qiagen DNeasy Blood Extraction Kit. Notes on this clone: The antigen this receptor binds is unknown. Base qualities are not recorded, but no much larger clone differs from it by a single base.

The TCR comes from a girl aged 2 to 10 in good health and CMV-seronegative. Rearrangement joined TRBV27 to TRBJ2-7, and perhaps TRBD2 as D gene, on 6 matching bases. The sequenced material came from PBMCs. The CDR3 sequence is CASSSGSSYEQYF. The bases are TGTGCCAGCAGTTCCGGGAGCTCCTACGAGCAGTACTTC.